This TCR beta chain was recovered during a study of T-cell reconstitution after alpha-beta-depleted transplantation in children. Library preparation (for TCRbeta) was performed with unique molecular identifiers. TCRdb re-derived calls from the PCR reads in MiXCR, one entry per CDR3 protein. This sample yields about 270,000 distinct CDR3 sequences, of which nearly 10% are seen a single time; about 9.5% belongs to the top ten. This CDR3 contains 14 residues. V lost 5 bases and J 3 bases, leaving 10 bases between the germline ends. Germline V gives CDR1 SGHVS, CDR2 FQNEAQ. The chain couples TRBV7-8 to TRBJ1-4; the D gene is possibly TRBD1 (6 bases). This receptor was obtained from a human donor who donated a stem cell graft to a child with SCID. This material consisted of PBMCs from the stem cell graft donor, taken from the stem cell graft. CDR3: CASSRGGSNEKLFF. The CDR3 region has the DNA TGTGCCAGCAGCAGAGGGGGTTCTAATGAAAAACTGTTTTTT.